This is a list of T cell receptor beta chains from one sample in a study of blood T cell repertoires in COVID-19. The method was immunoSEQ multiplex PCR; TCRdb's version includes in-frame clones alone and lacks a portion of them. The sample has hundreds of thousands of clones, approximately 90% seen once; the top ten hold 1.2%. Sequenced input: PBMCs or T cells enriched from blood (not recorded which). These receptors were taken from a man younger than 45 who had recovered from COVID-19. The CDR3 runs from the conserved cysteine through the conserved F or W. The order of the fields is CDR3 protein, CDR3 DNA, clone size, J gene, V gene, D gene. D genes are given only for firm matches. Size tells how often a clone was seen (once, few, many) or the class of an expanded clone, and some rows leave it out.

CDR3: CASSLETVWGTDTQYF; DNA: TGTGCCAGCAGCTTGGAAACAGTCTGGGGCACAGATACGCAGTATTTT; size: NA; J: TRBJ2-3; V: TRBV5-6; D: NA
CDR3: CASSPKPNSGTENQPQHF; DNA: TGTGCCAGCTCACCAAAACCCAACTCGGGGACAGAGAATCAGCCCCAGCATTTT; size: NA; J: TRBJ1-5; V: TRBV18; D: TRBD1
CDR3: CASSGRQGLYGYTF; DNA: TGTGCCAGCAGCGGTCGACAGGGTCTCTATGGCTACACCTTC; size: NA; J: TRBJ1-2; V: TRBV5-4; D: TRBD1
CDR3: CASSQRTSGFTDTQYF; DNA: TGTGCCAGCAGCCAACGGACTAGCGGATTCACAGATACGCAGTATTTT; size: NA; J: TRBJ2-3; V: TRBV7-2; D: TRBD2
CDR3: CASSQILLAGDEQFF; DNA: TGCGCCAGCAGCCAAATCCTACTAGCGGGAGATGAGCAGTTCTTC; size: NA; J: TRBJ2-1; V: TRBV4-1; D: TRBD2
CDR3: CASSLGTGTGSYEQYF; DNA: TGTGCCAGCAGCTTGGGGACCGGGACAGGGTCCTACGAGCAGTACTTC; size: NA; J: TRBJ2-7; V: TRBV5-4; D: TRBD1
CDR3: CAWSAEDRPQRNTIYF; DNA: TGTGCCTGGAGTGCGGAGGACAGACCTCAGAGAAACACCATATATTTT; size: NA; J: TRBJ1-3; V: TRBV30; D: NA
CDR3: CASSTDRGPYNEQFF; DNA: TGTGCCAGCAGCACGGACAGGGGTCCCTACAATGAGCAGTTCTTC; size: once; J: TRBJ2-1; V: TRBV7-2; D: TRBD1
CDR3: CASSRDSEQFF; DNA: TGTGCCAGCAGCCGCGACAGTGAGCAGTTCTTC; size: NA; J: TRBJ2-1; V: TRBV9; D: NA
CDR3: CASTKTENQPQHF; DNA: TGTGCCAGCACCAAGACAGAGAATCAGCCCCAGCATTTT; size: once; J: TRBJ1-5; V: TRBV2; D: NA
CDR3: CASSTGTRPYEQYF; DNA: TGTGCCAGCAGCACCGGGACTAGACCCTACGAGCAGTACTTC; size: once; J: TRBJ2-7; V: TRBV7-8; D: TRBD2
CDR3: CSVLGGYEQYF; DNA: TGCAGCGTCCTCGGGGGATACGAGCAGTACTTC; size: NA; J: TRBJ2-7; V: TRBV29-1; D: NA
CDR3: CASSQEEHPNSPLHF; DNA: TGTGCCAGCAGCCAAGAGGAGCACCCAAATTCACCCCTCCACTTT; size: NA; J: TRBJ1-6; V: TRBV3-1/TRBV3-2; D: NA
CDR3: CASSVPPGREVPWNTGELFF; DNA: TGTGCCAGCAGCGTTCCACCGGGGCGGGAGGTCCCCTGGAACACCGGGGAGCTGTTTTTT; size: NA; J: TRBJ2-2; V: TRBV9; D: TRBD2
CDR3: CASSYGPGYGYTF; DNA: TGTGCCAGCAGTTACGGGCCAGGCTATGGCTACACCTTC; size: NA; J: TRBJ1-2; V: TRBV6-5; D: NA
CDR3: CASSIGAGPSGYTF; DNA: TGTGCCAGCTCTATTGGGGCAGGCCCGAGTGGCTACACCTTC; size: NA; J: TRBJ1-2; V: TRBV7-9; D: NA
CDR3: CASSERGNTIYF; DNA: TGTGCCAGCAGTGAACGGGGGAACACCATATATTTT; size: NA; J: TRBJ1-3; V: TRBV6-1; D: NA
CDR3: CASSLAGSAREQYF; DNA: TGTGCCAGCAGCTTAGCCGGGTCAGCTAGAGAGCAGTACTTC; size: NA; J: TRBJ2-7; V: TRBV7-9; D: NA
CDR3: CASSPPLQGNHEQYF; DNA: TGCGCCAGCAGCCCCCCCCTACAGGGAAACCACGAGCAGTACTTC; size: NA; J: TRBJ2-7; V: TRBV4-1; D: NA
CDR3: CATRGGGNTGELFF; DNA: TGTGCCACCAGGGGGGGAGGAAACACCGGGGAGCTGTTTTTT; size: NA; J: TRBJ2-2; V: TRBV24-1; D: NA
CDR3: CASSLNRGDTQYF; DNA: TGTGCCAGCAGCTTAAACAGGGGGGATACGCAGTATTTT; size: NA; J: TRBJ2-3; V: TRBV7-2; D: TRBD1
CDR3: CSVGQARTGYTF; DNA: TGCAGCGTGGGACAGGCCCGGACTGGCTACACCTTC; size: NA; J: TRBJ1-2; V: TRBV29-1; D: TRBD1
CDR3: CASSTSSGSSFEQYF; DNA: TGTGCCAGCAGCACCTCTAGCGGGAGTTCCTTCGAGCAGTACTTC; size: NA; J: TRBJ2-7; V: TRBV9; D: TRBD2
CDR3: CASSQVLLADNEQFF; DNA: TGCGCCAGCAGCCAGGTTTTACTAGCGGACAATGAGCAGTTCTTC; size: NA; J: TRBJ2-1; V: TRBV4-1; D: TRBD2
CDR3: CASSPGQNTEAFF; DNA: TGTGCCAGCAGTCCCGGACAGAACACTGAAGCTTTCTTT; size: NA; J: TRBJ1-1; V: TRBV25-1; D: NA
CDR3: CASSPGGYADTEAFF; DNA: TGTGCCAGCAGCCCGGGTGGATATGCGGACACTGAAGCTTTCTTT; size: NA; J: TRBJ1-1; V: TRBV3-1/TRBV3-2; D: NA
CDR3: CASSSHNRPVGNEQFF; DNA: TGTGCCAGCAGTTCCCACAACAGACCGGTGGGCAATGAGCAGTTCTTC; size: NA; J: TRBJ2-1; V: TRBV27; D: NA
CDR3: CASSLHRGFTEAFF; DNA: TGTGCCAGCAGCCTACACAGGGGATTCACTGAAGCTTTCTTT; size: NA; J: TRBJ1-1; V: TRBV5-5; D: TRBD1